A selection of T cell receptor beta chains follows, all from one sample in a study of OX40 agonist ivuxolimab in advanced cancers. Repertoires were generated with immunoSEQ multiplex PCR, while TCRdb's copy carries only in-frame clones and drops some. This sample has over 95,000 clones; approximately 94% occur once, and the top ten carry just over 2%. The specimen comprised CD4+ or CD8+ T cells sorted from blood, sampled in a trial of the OX40 agonist ivuxolimab. The receptors come from an adult with an advanced solid tumor such as melanoma, head and neck, liver or kidney cancer. Each CDR3 is given with its conserved first and last residue. A D gene is named only where the DNA matches it firmly. A row's size may be missing; if present it is once, few, many or a size class.

v_call	clone_size	j_call	d_call	cdr3_aa	cdr3_nt
TRBV19	NA	TRBJ2-1	TRBD2	CASSIAAGGHNEQFF	TGTGCCAGTAGTATAGCAGCGGGAGGACACAATGAGCAGTTCTTC
TRBV19	NA	TRBJ1-5	NA	CASSIDNGQPQHF	TGTGCCAGTAGTATAGATAACGGTCAGCCCCAGCATTTT
TRBV5-5	NA	TRBJ2-7	NA	CASSLQHSSYEQYF	TGTGCCAGCAGCTTACAGCACAGCTCCTACGAGCAGTACTTC
TRBV27	NA	TRBJ2-1	TRBD2	CASSLSSGSKNEQFF	TGTGCCAGCAGTTTATCTAGCGGGAGTAAGAATGAGCAGTTCTTC
TRBV4-1	NA	TRBJ2-7	TRBD2	CASSQDQREGLYEQYF	TGCGCCAGCAGCCAAGACCAGCGGGAGGGGCTCTACGAGCAGTACTTC
TRBV27	NA	TRBJ2-7	NA	CASSLGRAYEQYF	TGTGCCAGCAGTTTGGGACGCGCCTACGAGCAGTACTTC
TRBV9	few	TRBJ2-4	NA	CASSQEGGMNIQYF	TGTGCCAGCAGCCAAGAGGGGGGTATGAACATTCAGTACTTC
TRBV7-3	NA	TRBJ2-1	TRBD2	CASRSTSGSSYNEQFF	TGTGCCAGCAGGTCCACTAGCGGGAGCTCCTACAATGAGCAGTTCTTC
TRBV11-2	NA	TRBJ2-7	NA	CASSLGGPGYEQYF	TGTGCCAGCAGCCTAGGGGGTCCGGGATACGAGCAGTACTTC
TRBV7-9	few	TRBJ1-6	NA	CASSPWTDQNSPLHF	TGTGCCAGCAGCCCATGGACAGATCAGAATTCACCCCTCCACTTT
TRBV5-1	NA	TRBJ2-7	TRBD1	CASSGYGTDFYEQYF	TGCGCCAGCAGCGGATACGGGACAGACTTCTACGAGCAGTACTTC
TRBV6-1	NA	TRBJ2-4	NA	CASSEIGDIQYF	TGTGCCAGCAGTGAAATAGGGGACATTCAGTACTTC
TRBV28	once	TRBJ1-1	NA	CASKAYTEAFF	TGTGCCAGCAAGGCCTACACTGAAGCTTTCTTT
TRBV30	NA	TRBJ2-2	NA	CAWGDGTTNTGELFF	TGTGCCTGGGGGGACGGGACAACGAACACCGGGGAGCTGTTTTTT
TRBV6-6	NA	TRBJ2-2	NA	CASTWVNTGELFF	TGTGCCAGCACTTGGGTGAACACCGGGGAGCTGTTTTTT
TRBV27	NA	TRBJ2-1	TRBD2	CASSAPTSGVSYNEQFF	TGTGCCAGCAGTGCCCCGACTAGCGGGGTATCCTACAATGAGCAGTTCTTC
TRBV6-4	once	TRBJ1-2	TRBD1	CASSSGQGRGYTF	TGTGCCAGCAGCAGCGGACAGGGCCGTGGCTACACCTTC
TRBV7-6	NA	TRBJ1-1	NA	CASSLVEGRGGTEAFF	TGTGCCAGCAGCTTAGTAGAGGGGCGGGGAGGAACTGAAGCTTTCTTT
TRBV16	NA	TRBJ2-1	TRBD1	CASSQAWGQTNNEQFF	TGTGCCAGCAGCCAGGCTTGGGGACAGACAAACAATGAGCAGTTCTTC
TRBV27	NA	TRBJ2-2	NA	CASASYPFMGELFF	TGTGCCAGCGCCTCATACCCCTTTATGGGGGAGCTGTTTTTT
TRBV7-8	NA	TRBJ2-5	TRBD1	CASSLAPDRVWETQYF	TGTGCCAGCAGCTTAGCACCAGACAGGGTTTGGGAGACCCAGTACTTC
TRBV7-9	NA	TRBJ2-7	NA	CASSARSSQVLEQYF	TGTGCCAGCAGCGCGCGCTCTTCACAGGTCCTCGAGCAGTACTTC
TRBV6-5	NA	TRBJ1-1	NA	CASSTTVNTEAFF	TGTGCCAGCAGCACGACAGTGAACACTGAAGCTTTCTTT
TRBV4-3	NA	TRBJ1-1	TRBD1	CASSQDHPGGGNTEAFF	TGCGCCAGCAGCCAAGATCACCCAGGGGGGGGTAACACTGAAGCTTTCTTT
TRBV28	NA	TRBJ2-2	NA	CASAIDSSVGELFF	TGTGCCAGCGCGATCGACAGCTCCGTCGGGGAGCTGTTTTTT
TRBV9	NA	TRBJ2-5	NA	CASSTDNSGREILQETQYF	TGTGCCAGCAGCACCGATAATTCGGGACGAGAGATTTTACAAGAGACCCAGTACTTC
TRBV5-6	NA	TRBJ2-7	NA	CASSVQGSQADEQYF	TGTGCCAGCAGCGTTCAGGGTTCCCAAGCGGACGAGCAGTACTTC
TRBV10-3	NA	TRBJ2-7	NA	CAISESTAGFYDEQYF	TGTGCCATCAGTGAGTCGACGGCGGGATTTTATGACGAGCAGTACTTC
TRBV27	NA	TRBJ2-7	TRBD2	CASSLLAVPSYEQYF	TGTGCCAGCAGCCTACTAGCGGTCCCCTCCTACGAGCAGTACTTC
TRBV6-6	NA	TRBJ2-1	TRBD1	CASSTWTGENNEQFF	TGTGCCAGCAGTACTTGGACAGGGGAGAACAATGAGCAGTTCTTC
TRBV4-2	NA	TRBJ2-1	NA	CASSQDRGGLQFF	TGTGCCAGCAGCCAAGACAGGGGGGGTCTGCAGTTCTTC
TRBV5-4	NA	TRBJ1-2	NA	CASSSASRDFLYGYTF	TGTGCCAGCAGCTCCGCCAGCCGGGACTTTTTATATGGCTACACCTTC
TRBV19	NA	TRBJ1-5	TRBD1	CATSDREGYSNQPQHF	TGTGCCACCTCGGACAGGGAGGGCTATAGCAATCAGCCCCAGCATTTT
TRBV28	NA	TRBJ2-3	NA	CASSSMTTDTQYF	TGTGCCAGCAGCAGCATGACCACAGATACGCAGTATTTT
TRBV28	NA	TRBJ2-7	NA	CASTNAGEQYF	TGTGCCAGCACCAACGCGGGCGAGCAGTACTTC
TRBV5-1	NA	TRBJ1-5	NA	CASSLDGLDAQHF	TGCGCCAGCAGCTTGGACGGACTGGACGCCCAGCATTTT
TRBV27	once	TRBJ1-1	NA	CASSPEVQLLTEAFF	TGTGCCAGCAGCCCCGAGGTTCAGTTACTCACTGAAGCTTTCTTT
TRBV30	NA	TRBJ2-1	NA	CAWSLNEQFF	TGTGCCTGGAGTCTAAATGAGCAGTTCTTC